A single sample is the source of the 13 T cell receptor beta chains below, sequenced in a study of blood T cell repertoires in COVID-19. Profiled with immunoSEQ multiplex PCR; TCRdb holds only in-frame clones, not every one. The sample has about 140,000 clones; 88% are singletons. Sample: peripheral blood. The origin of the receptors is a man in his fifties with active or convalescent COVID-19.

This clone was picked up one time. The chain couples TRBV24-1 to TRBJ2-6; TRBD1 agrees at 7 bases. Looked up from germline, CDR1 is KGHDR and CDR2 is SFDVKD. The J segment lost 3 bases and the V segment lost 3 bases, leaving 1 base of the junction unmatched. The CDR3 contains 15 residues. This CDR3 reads CATSDRQGGANVLTF. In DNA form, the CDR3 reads TGTGCCACCAGTGATCGACAGGGTGGGGCCAACGTCCTGACTTTC.

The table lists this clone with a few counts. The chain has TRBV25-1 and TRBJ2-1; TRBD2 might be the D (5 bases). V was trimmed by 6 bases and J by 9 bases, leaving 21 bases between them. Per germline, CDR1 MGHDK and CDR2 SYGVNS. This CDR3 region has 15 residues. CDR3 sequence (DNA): TGTGCCAGCAGCCGAGGGTCGGCCCCCTCCGGTGAGCAGTTCTTC. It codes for CASSRGSAPSGEQFF.

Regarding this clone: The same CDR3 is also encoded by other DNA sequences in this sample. CDR3: CASSPLGGQETQYF. The CDR3, as DNA: TGTGCCAGCTCACCGCTGGGGGGGCAAGAGACCCAGTACTTC. The V gene is TRBV18, the J gene TRBJ2-5; 7 bases fit TRBD2. The germline V gene encodes CDR1 KGHSH and CDR2 LQKENI. The CDR3 is made up of 14 amino acids. V was pared by 3 bases and J by 2 bases, with 3 bases of the junction left unmatched.

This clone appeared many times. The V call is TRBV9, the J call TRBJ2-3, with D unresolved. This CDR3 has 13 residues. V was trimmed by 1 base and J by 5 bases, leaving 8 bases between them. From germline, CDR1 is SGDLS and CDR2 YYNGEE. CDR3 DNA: TGTGCCAGCAGCGTATCCGGCGGAGATACGCAGTATTTT. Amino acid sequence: CASSVSGGDTQYF.

The CDR3 region has the DNA TGTGCCAGCTCACCGCGACAGGGGGCAGGAACTGAAGCTTTCTTT. Residues: CASSPRQGAGTEAFF. V usage is TRBV18 and J usage is TRBJ1-1, with TRBD1 matching 10 bases. V shed 3 bases, J shed 5 bases, and the junction held 6 bases outside the gene matches. The CDR3 extends over 15 amino acids. Germline CDR1 and CDR2: KGHSH and LQKENI.

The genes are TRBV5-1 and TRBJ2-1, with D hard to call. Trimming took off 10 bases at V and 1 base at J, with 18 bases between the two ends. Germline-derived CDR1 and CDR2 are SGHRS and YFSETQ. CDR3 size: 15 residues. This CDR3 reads CASKARGPSYNEQFF. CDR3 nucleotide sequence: TGCGCCTCCAAGGCGAGAGGCCCTTCCTACAATGAGCAGTTCTTC.

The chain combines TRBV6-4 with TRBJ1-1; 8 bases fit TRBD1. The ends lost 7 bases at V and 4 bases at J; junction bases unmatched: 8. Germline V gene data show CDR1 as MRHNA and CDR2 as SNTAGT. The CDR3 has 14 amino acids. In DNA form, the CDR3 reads TGTGCCAGCAAGGTTTGGCAGGGGGCCACTGAAGCTTTCTTT. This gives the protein CASKVWQGATEAFF.

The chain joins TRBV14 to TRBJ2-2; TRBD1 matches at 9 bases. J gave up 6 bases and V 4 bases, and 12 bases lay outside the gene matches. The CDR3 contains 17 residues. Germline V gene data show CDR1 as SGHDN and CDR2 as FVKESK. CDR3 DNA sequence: TGTGCCAGCAGCCTTTACACGGGACAGGGTTTAGCCGGGGAGCTGTTTTTT. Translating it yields CASSLYTGQGLAGELFF.

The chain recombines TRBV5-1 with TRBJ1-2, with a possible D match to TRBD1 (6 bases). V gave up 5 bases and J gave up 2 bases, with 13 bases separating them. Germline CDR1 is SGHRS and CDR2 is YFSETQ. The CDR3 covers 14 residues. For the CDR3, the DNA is TGCGCCAGCAGAACAACAGGGTTCAACTATGGCTACACCTTC. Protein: CASRTTGFNYGYTF.

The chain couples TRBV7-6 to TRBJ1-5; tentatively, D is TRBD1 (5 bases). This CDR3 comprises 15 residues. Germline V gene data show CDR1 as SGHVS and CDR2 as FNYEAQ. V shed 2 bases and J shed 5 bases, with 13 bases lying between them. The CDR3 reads CASSLRGGVDQPQHF. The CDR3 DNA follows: TGTGCCAGCAGCTTACGGGGGGGGGTAGATCAGCCCCAGCATTTT.

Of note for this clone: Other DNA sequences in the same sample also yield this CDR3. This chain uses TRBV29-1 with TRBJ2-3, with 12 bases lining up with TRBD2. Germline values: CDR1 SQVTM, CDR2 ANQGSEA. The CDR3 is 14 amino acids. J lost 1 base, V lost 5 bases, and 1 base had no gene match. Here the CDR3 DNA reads TGCAGCGTTAGGACTAGCGGGGGCACAGATACGCAGTATTTT. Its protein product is CSVRTSGGTDTQYF.

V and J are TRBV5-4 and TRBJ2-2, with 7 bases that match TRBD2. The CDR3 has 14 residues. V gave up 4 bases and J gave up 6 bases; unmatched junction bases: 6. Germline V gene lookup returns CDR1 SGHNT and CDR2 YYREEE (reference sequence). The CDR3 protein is CASSDSGLAGELFF. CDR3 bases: TGTGCCAGCAGCGACTCAGGACTAGCCGGGGAGCTGTTTTTT.

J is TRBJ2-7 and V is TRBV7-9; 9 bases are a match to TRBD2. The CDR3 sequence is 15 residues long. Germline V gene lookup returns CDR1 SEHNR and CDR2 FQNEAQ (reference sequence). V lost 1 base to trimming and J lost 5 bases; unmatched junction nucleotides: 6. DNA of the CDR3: TGTGCCAGCAGCTTAGGACACGGGACTAGCCACGAGCAGTACTTC. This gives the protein CASSLGHGTSHEQYF. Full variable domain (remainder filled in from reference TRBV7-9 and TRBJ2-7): DTGVSQNPRHKITKRGQNVTFRCDPISEHNRLYWYRQTLGQGPEFLTYFQNEAQLEKSRLLSDRFSAERPKGSFSTLEIQRTEQGDSAMYLCASSLGHGTSHEQYFGPGTRLTVT.